These T cell receptor beta chains were read from a single sample in a study of shared clonotypes between healthy human individuals. TCRdb's table, derived via immunoSEQ multiplex PCR, lists solely in-frame clones and lacks some. The sample consists of roughly 2.1 million clones, 85% to 95% of them appearing once. Sequencing used naive CD8+ T cells from PBMCs. The receptors were gathered from a man between 18 and 35 years old in good health. Some clones in this sample may be carry-over from other donors' samples. Both conserved end residues are part of each CDR3. Fields, in order: J gene, D gene, clone size, V gene, CDR3 protein, CDR3 DNA. The D gene is left open where the match is weak. The size of a clone is reported for some rows only, either as once, few or many, or as a class for expanded clones.

>TRBJ2-1|TRBD2|.|TRBV4-1
CASSHISGRVMDEQFF
TGCGCCAGCAGCCATATTTCCGGGAGGGTCATGGATGAGCAGTTCTTC
>TRBJ2-2|TRBD1|once|TRBV7-8
CASSLRQGGTGELFF
TGTGCCAGCAGCCTTCGACAGGGGGGCACCGGGGAGCTGTTTTTT
>TRBJ2-7|TRBD1|once|TRBV27
CASSYGQGDVEYF
TGTGCCAGCAGTTACGGACAGGGGGATGTAGAGTACTTC
>TRBJ1-5|.|.|TRBV28
CASSLWGSNSNQPQHF
TGTGCCAGCAGTTTATGGGGCAGCAATAGCAATCAGCCCCAGCATTTT
>TRBJ1-5|.|.|TRBV2
CASSRGHLSNQPQHF
TGTGCCAGCAGCCGGGGACATCTTAGCAATCAGCCCCAGCATTTT
>TRBJ2-3|.|.|TRBV7-7
CASSPTIADTQYF
TGTGCCAGCAGCCCTACGATTGCAGATACGCAGTATTTT
>TRBJ2-7|TRBD2|.|TRBV10-3
CAISEHASEREFSYEQYF
TGTGCCATCAGCGAACACGCCTCCGAGCGGGAGTTCTCCTACGAGCAGTACTTC
>TRBJ1-5|.|.|TRBV9
CASSVEGGAQPQHF
TGTGCCAGCAGCGTAGAGGGGGGAGCCCAGCCCCAGCATTTT
>TRBJ1-5|.|.|TRBV4-1
CASSQVRLGLGNQPQHF
TGCGCCAGCAGCCAAGTTCGGTTGGGGCTGGGCAATCAGCCCCAGCATTTT
>TRBJ1-4|.|.|TRBV4-1
CASSQVGQGNEKLFF
TGCGCCAGCAGCCAAGTGGGGCAGGGAAATGAAAAACTGTTTTTT
>TRBJ2-7|.|.|TRBV29-1
CSVTNRTYEQYF
TGCAGCGTTACAAACAGAACCTACGAGCAGTACTTC
>TRBJ2-7|.|.|TRBV11-2
CASSLGRGPRYEQYF
TGTGCCAGCAGCTTAGGAAGGGGTCCTCGCTACGAGCAGTACTTC
>TRBJ1-2|.|.|TRBV5-6
CASSFSQGRPANYGYTF
TGTGCCAGCAGCTTTTCCCAGGGGCGCCCGGCTAACTATGGCTACACCTTC
>TRBJ2-5|.|.|TRBV27
CASSPEVLGRETQYF
TGTGCCAGCAGTCCGGAGGTGTTAGGGCGAGAGACCCAGTACTTC
>TRBJ1-1|TRBD1|.|TRBV7-2
CASSSPRQGVTEAFF
TGTGCCAGCAGCTCCCCTAGACAGGGAGTGACTGAAGCTTTCTTT
>TRBJ2-7|.|.|TRBV5-6
CASKSQGLKQYF
TGTGCCAGCAAGTCTCAGGGTTTGAAGCAGTACTTC
>TRBJ2-1|.|.|TRBV9
CASSVSNEQFF
TGTGCCAGCAGCGTATCAAATGAGCAGTTCTTC
>TRBJ2-3|.|.|TRBV5-6
CASSGTTDTQYF
TGTGCCAGCAGCGGGACTACAGATACGCAGTATTTT
>TRBJ1-2|.|.|TRBV5-8
CASSLREHYGYTF
TGTGCCAGCAGCTTGAGGGAACACTATGGCTACACCTTC
>TRBJ1-4|.|.|TRBV4-1
CASSRGDKTNEKLFF
TGCGCCAGCAGTCGCGGAGACAAGACTAATGAAAAACTGTTTTTT
>TRBJ2-2|.|.|TRBV4-2
CASSPTPPGTLGTGELFF
TGTGCCAGCAGTCCCACCCCGCCTGGGACGTTGGGCACCGGGGAGCTGTTTTTT
>TRBJ2-1|.|.|TRBV9
CASSGRGSYNEQFF
TGTGCCAGCAGCGGCCGCGGCTCCTACAATGAGCAGTTCTTC
>TRBJ2-1|TRBD1|.|TRBV5-6
CASSLGTGTYNEQFF
TGTGCCAGCAGCCTCGGGACAGGGACGTACAATGAGCAGTTCTTC
>TRBJ2-3|.|.|TRBV29-1
CSVEITGSITDTQYF
TGCAGCGTTGAAATTACAGGCTCCATCACAGATACGCAGTATTTT
>TRBJ1-4|.|.|TRBV13
CASSGGVEKLFF
TGTGCCAGCAGCGGGGGAGTTGAAAAACTGTTTTTT
>TRBJ2-2|TRBD2|.|TRBV4-3
CASSQEWAGEITGELFF
TGCGCCAGCAGCCAAGAATGGGCGGGAGAGATCACCGGGGAGCTGTTTTTT
>TRBJ2-1|.|.|TRBV7-8
CASSLEGREEQFF
TGTGCCAGCAGCTTAGAAGGAAGAGAGGAGCAGTTCTTC
>TRBJ1-1|TRBD1|.|TRBV7-8
CASSSWGYPGQGTEAFF
TGTGCCAGCAGCTCCTGGGGATATCCGGGACAGGGGACTGAAGCTTTCTTT
>TRBJ1-2|.|once|TRBV14
CASSQSWMDSLNYGYTF
TGTGCCAGCAGCCAGAGTTGGATGGACAGTCTTAACTATGGCTACACCTTC
>TRBJ2-1|.|.|TRBV7-8
CASSLAMANEQFF
TGTGCCAGCAGCTTAGCAATGGCGAATGAGCAGTTCTTC
>TRBJ2-3|.|once|TRBV28
CASSLGRDTQYF
TGTGCCAGCAGCCTGGGAAGAGATACGCAGTATTTT
>TRBJ2-2|TRBD2|.|TRBV4-2
CASSWSPGLGRTGELFF
TGTGCCAGCAGCTGGTCACCGGGACTAGGGCGCACCGGGGAGCTGTTTTTT
>TRBJ1-4|.|.|TRBV30
CAWAPGDGEKLFF
TGTGCCTGGGCCCCCGGGGACGGCGAAAAACTGTTTTTT
>TRBJ2-3|TRBD2|once|TRBV2
CASSDRLAGLTDTQYF
TGTGCCAGCAGTGATCGACTAGCGGGACTCACAGATACGCAGTATTTT
>TRBJ2-1|TRBD2|.|TRBV14
CASSILAGGNYNEQFF
TGTGCCAGCAGCATCCTAGCGGGAGGGAATTACAATGAGCAGTTCTTC
>TRBJ1-1|.|.|TRBV6-5
CASSLRRTNTEAFF
TGTGCCAGCAGCCTGAGGCGCACGAACACTGAAGCTTTCTTT
>TRBJ1-2|.|.|TRBV4-1
CASSQAVAVIYGYTF
TGCGCCAGCAGCCAAGCGGTTGCAGTTATCTATGGCTACACCTTC
>TRBJ2-7|TRBD1|.|TRBV2
CASSQAADRATYEQYF
TGTGCCAGCAGTCAAGCCGCGGACAGGGCTACCTACGAGCAGTACTTC
>TRBJ2-1|.|.|TRBV7-8
CASSFLRGKASYNEQFF
TGTGCCAGCAGCTTTCTGAGAGGGAAAGCATCCTACAATGAGCAGTTCTTC
>TRBJ1-1|TRBD1|.|TRBV28
CASTPARDRATEAFF
TGTGCCAGCACCCCTGCACGGGACAGGGCCACTGAAGCTTTCTTT
>TRBJ1-1|TRBD1|once|TRBV6-5
CASSSRTGRNTEAFF
TGTGCCAGCAGTTCCAGGACAGGGCGGAACACTGAAGCTTTCTTT
>TRBJ2-7|TRBD2|.|TRBV7-2
CASSYQPGLAAYEQYF
TGTGCCAGCAGCTACCAACCGGGACTAGCGGCTTACGAGCAGTACTTC